Sequencing of this TCR beta chain was carried out in a study of cytomegalovirus exposure and HLA in healthy donors. Findings and caveats of the study: In a later analysis, DRB1 alleles had the most associated TCRs; HLA-C alleles the fewest. The study designated 150 to 200 TCR beta chains cytomegalovirus-associated.

CDR3 length: 14 residues. The V gene's germline CDR1 is SGDLS and CDR2 YYNGEE. V lost 0 bases and J lost 1, with 7 bases in between. In its sample, this clone was seen once. Its antigen is currently unknown. Despite likely unrecorded immune exposures, the donors were nominally healthy at the time of sampling. This donor had no CMV serostatus on record. In the PCR, 60 Vbeta and 13 Jbeta primers were used. The repertoire was sequenced with immunoSEQ multiplex PCR; TCRdb's copy has only in-frame clones and lacks some. Of 150,000 to 200,000 clones listed, roughly 80% are singletons. The receptor's source is a human donor in good health. The sequenced material came from PBMCs. This chain uses TRBV9 with TRBJ1-1; D ambiguous. The CDR3 here is CASSVGPGNTEAFF. The CDR3 DNA follows: TGTGCCAGCAGCGTAGGTCCGGGGAACACTGAAGCTTTCTTT.